The rows below give T cell receptor beta chains drawn from one sample of a study of T cells in Graves' hyperthyroidism and ophthalmopathy. TCRdb independently ran MiXCR on the multiplex PCR reads; one entry per CDR3 protein. This sample has some 600,000 distinct CDR3 sequences, with 46% found just once. Material for sequencing was peripheral blood or thyroid tissue (not recorded which). The receptors come from a woman under 30 with Graves' hyperthyroidism. Both conserved end residues are part of each CDR3. A D gene is named only where the DNA matches it firmly.

TRBV10-3,TRBD1,CAISEGQGAREQYF
TRBV24-1,NA,CATSDRLPGRVAYEQYF
TRBV9,TRBD1,CASSIRGRPEAFF
TRBV15,NA,CATSPGASSNQPQHF
TRBV6-5,NA,CASKFRTTGELFF
TRBV25-1,NA,CASGPIFSSGNTIYF
TRBV7-9,NA,CASSHPRGEQYF
TRBV7-8,NA,CASSLSSTEGGEKLFF
TRBV24-1,NA,CAGSPPRGNHEQYF
TRBV12-3/TRBV12-4,TRBD1,CASSEGQRSNQPQHF
TRBV19,NA,CASSTAKGDTGELFF
TRBV7-9,TRBD1,CASSLGPGGTEAFF
TRBV7-9,NA,CASSADPDSPARTHSGNTIYF
TRBV7-2,NA,CASSQEPGFQETQYF
TRBV29-1,NA,CSVEDSEKLFF
TRBV19,NA,CASSISLLTEAFF
TRBV9,TRBD1,CASSVAGTAIYEQYF
TRBV7-9,TRBD1,CASSPQGAAAVNTEAFF
TRBV7-2,NA,CASSLSGQSEAFF
TRBV29-1,NA,CSVEERQGGSGANVLTF